The rows below give T cell receptor beta chains drawn from one sample of a study of blood T cell repertoires in COVID-19. The method was immunoSEQ multiplex PCR; TCRdb's version includes in-frame clones alone and lacks a portion of them. The sample holds about 91,000 clones, roughly four fifths seen once. The sample comprised peripheral blood. These receptors were obtained from a man aged 50 or older with active or convalescent COVID-19. CDR3s leave out the opening cysteine and the closing phenylalanine or tryptophan.

J	V	CDR3
TRBJ2-5	TRBV5-1	ASSLVGADQETQY
TRBJ1-5	TRBV27	ASSPSTGYSNQPQH
TRBJ2-3	TRBV5-6	ASRSSGGADWDTQY
TRBJ2-3	TRBV3-1/TRBV3-2	ASSQEPAGRTDTQY
TRBJ1-1	TRBV23-1	ASSQSCRGIRDEAF
TRBJ1-2	TRBV3-1/TRBV3-2	ASSQGQGGGYT
TRBJ2-2	TRBV29-1	SADRGPTNTGELF
TRBJ2-1	TRBV4-1	ASSPGQGPYNEQF
TRBJ1-3	TRBV3-1/TRBV3-2	ASSQALTGSGNTIY
TRBJ1-1	TRBV7-2	ASSLSPQGEAF
TRBJ1-1	TRBV7-2	ASSTGRGTEAF
TRBJ2-3	TRBV7-9	ASSFEGPVDTQY
TRBJ2-2	TRBV5-1	ASRPQTLIGNTGELF
TRBJ2-7	TRBV28	ASTATGGRYEQY
TRBJ2-5	TRBV19	ASSPGPGDGETQY
TRBJ2-1	TRBV9	ASSVGSAGGAIYNEQF
TRBJ1-4	TRBV4-1	ASSQVQGANEKLF
TRBJ2-1	TRBV6-5	ASTNRGGVRNEQF
TRBJ2-3	TRBV7-9	ASSLVSGTSGNRRY
TRBJ2-5	TRBV6-5	ASSPGTTKETQY
TRBJ1-3	TRBV29-1	SVVFTAGNTIY
TRBJ1-2	TRBV9	ASSVGSQFFYGYT
TRBJ2-3	TRBV2	ASSLAGGSSDTQY
TRBJ1-2	TRBV6-1	ASSEEAGGSGYT
TRBJ1-5	TRBV19	ASSPTGEGNQPQH
TRBJ2-1	TRBV11-2	ASSPEGFFRELEQF
TRBJ1-2	TRBV27	ASSSTGTAVMRGYGYT
TRBJ1-6	TRBV2	ASTPGYGHNSPLH
TRBJ2-3	TRBV7-2	ASSLNGLSTDTQY
TRBJ1-2	TRBV3-1/TRBV3-2	ASSQEQYGYT
TRBJ1-3	TRBV27	ASSSGYGNTIY
TRBJ2-5	TRBV10-3	AIKGSGSQETQY
TRBJ2-5	TRBV18	ASSGITGVQETQY
TRBJ1-6	TRBV5-1	ASSLTGYLNSPLH
TRBJ2-3	TRBV7-2	ASSILSGGADTQY
TRBJ1-2	TRBV10-3	AISESPGAMAGLYGYT
TRBJ2-1	TRBV29-1	SVGKSGTGRENEQF
TRBJ2-2	TRBV7-6	ASSLADRTGELF
TRBJ1-5	TRBV7-9	ASSSTGGHQPQH
TRBJ1-5	TRBV12-3/TRBV12-4	ASSSAASRSQH
TRBJ2-1	TRBV28	ASSWISGGANEQF
TRBJ1-3	TRBV28	ASTLRQNGNTIY